Sequencing of this T cell receptor beta chain was carried out in a study of blood T cell repertoires in COVID-19. The CDR3 covers 16 residues. Losses at the gene ends were 6 bases for V and 6 bases for J; bases not matched to a gene: 12. The germline V gene has CDR1 MNHEY and CDR2 SMNVEV (reference sequence). The protocol was immunoSEQ multiplex PCR, while the TCRdb copy is restricted to in-frame clones and leaves out a portion. The data show approximately 50,000 clones, with 80% to 95% seen just once and about 6.5% held by the top ten. This clonotype was sampled from a man aged 45-65 years with active COVID-19. V gene TRBV27 combines with J gene TRBJ2-7; 12 positions match TRBD1. Sequencing used peripheral blood. The CDR3 DNA reads as TGTGCCAGCAGCGATCCGGGACAGGGGGCGCGGGGCGAGCAGTACTTC. As protein: CASSDPGQGARGEQYF.